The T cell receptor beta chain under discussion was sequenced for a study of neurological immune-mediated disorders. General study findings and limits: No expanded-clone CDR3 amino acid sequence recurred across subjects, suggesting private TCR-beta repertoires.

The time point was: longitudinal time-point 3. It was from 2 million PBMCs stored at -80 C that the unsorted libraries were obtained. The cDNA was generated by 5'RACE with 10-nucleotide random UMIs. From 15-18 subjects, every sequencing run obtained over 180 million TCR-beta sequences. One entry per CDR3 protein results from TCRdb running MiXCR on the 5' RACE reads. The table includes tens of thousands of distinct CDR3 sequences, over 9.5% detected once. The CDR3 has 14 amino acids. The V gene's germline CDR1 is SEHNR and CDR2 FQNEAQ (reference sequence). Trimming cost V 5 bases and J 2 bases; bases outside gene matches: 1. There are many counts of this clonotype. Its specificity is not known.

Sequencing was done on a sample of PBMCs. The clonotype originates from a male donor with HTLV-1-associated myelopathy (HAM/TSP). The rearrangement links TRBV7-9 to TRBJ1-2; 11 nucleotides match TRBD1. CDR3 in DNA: TGTGCCAGCAGCGGGGACAGGGGGAACTATGGCTACACCTTC. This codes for CASSGDRGNYGYTF.